This TCR beta chain was obtained from a study of regulatory dendritic cells for organ transplantation. General study results and limits: Regulatory dendritic cells appeared to expand memory CD8+ clones less than mature ones. Naive CD4+ and CD8+ repertoires were highly diverse; memory CD8+ was most oligoclonal. Resting memory CD8+ T cells held the most alloreactive clonotypes.

The CDR3 is 15 amino acids. V was shortened by 1 base and J by 3 bases, with 13 bases between the two germline ends. CDR1 LGHNA and CDR2 YSLEER come from the germline V gene. TCRdb's copy holds only in-frame clones and misses some; the assay was immunoSEQ multiplex PCR. The sample carries around 29,000 clones, more than 65% recorded once. This clone is a singleton in its sample. The antigen is not known. V and J are TRBV4-3 and TRBJ2-7, with a weak D call TRBD1 (5 bases). The TCR sequence derives from a human donor in good health. Input material: naive CD8+ T cells from blood. Subset meaning: CD45RA+ naive T cells. This chain's CDR3 is CASSQGRGNIYEQYF. The CDR3 DNA reads as TGCGCCAGCAGCCAAGGAAGGGGTAACATCTACGAGCAGTACTTC.